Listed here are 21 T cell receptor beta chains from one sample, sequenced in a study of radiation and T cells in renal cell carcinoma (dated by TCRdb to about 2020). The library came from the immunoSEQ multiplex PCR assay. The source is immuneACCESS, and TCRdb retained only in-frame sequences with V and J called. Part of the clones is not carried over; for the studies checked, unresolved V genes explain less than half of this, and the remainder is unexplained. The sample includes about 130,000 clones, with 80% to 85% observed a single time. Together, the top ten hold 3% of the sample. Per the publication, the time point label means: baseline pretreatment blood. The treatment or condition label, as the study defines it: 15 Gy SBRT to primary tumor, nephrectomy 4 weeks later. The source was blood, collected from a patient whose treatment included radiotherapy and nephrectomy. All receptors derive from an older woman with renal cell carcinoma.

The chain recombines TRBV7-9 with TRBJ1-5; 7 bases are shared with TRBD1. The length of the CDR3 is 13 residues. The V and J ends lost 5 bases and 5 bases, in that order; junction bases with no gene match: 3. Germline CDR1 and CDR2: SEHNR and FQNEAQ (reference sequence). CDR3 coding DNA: TGTGCCAGCAGCCGGACAGGCTATCAGCCCCAGCATTTT. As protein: CASSRTGYQPQHF.

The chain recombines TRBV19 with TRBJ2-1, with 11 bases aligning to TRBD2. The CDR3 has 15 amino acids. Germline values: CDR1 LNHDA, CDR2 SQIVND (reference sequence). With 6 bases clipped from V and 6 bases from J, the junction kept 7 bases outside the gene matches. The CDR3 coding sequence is TGTGCCAGTAGAATCGTTAGCGGGGGGGCCAATGAGCAGTTCTTC. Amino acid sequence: CASRIVSGGANEQFF.

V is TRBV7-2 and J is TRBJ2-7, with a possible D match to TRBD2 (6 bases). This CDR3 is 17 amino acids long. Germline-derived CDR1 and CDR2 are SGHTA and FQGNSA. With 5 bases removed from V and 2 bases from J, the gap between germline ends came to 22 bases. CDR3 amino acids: CASSPQWAGMVAYEQYF. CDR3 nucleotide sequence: TGTGCCAGCAGCCCCCAATGGGCGGGGATGGTGGCCTACGAGCAGTACTTC.

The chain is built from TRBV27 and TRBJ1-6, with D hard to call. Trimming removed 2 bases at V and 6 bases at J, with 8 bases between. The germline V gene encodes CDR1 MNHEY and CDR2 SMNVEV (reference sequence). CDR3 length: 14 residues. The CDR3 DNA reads TGTGCCAGCAGTTTAGGTCAGACTAATTCACCCCTCCACTTT. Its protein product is CASSLGQTNSPLHF.

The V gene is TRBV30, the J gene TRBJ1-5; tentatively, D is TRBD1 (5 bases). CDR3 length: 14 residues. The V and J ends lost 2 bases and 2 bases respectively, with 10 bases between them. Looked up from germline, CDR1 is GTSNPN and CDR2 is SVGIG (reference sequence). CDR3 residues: CAWSQTARNQPQHF. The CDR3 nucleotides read TGTGCCTGGAGTCAGACAGCCCGCAATCAGCCCCAGCATTTT.

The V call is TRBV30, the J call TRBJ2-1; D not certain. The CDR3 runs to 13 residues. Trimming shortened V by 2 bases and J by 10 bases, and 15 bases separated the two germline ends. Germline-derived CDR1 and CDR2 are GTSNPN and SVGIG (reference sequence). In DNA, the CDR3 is TGTGCCTGGAGTATCACGACCGCGGCCGAGCAGTTCTTC. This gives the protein CAWSITTAAEQFF.

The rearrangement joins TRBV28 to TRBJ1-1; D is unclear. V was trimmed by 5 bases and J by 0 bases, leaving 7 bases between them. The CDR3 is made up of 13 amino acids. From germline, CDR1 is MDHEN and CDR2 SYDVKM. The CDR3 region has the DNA TGTGCCAGCAGTCCGTGGATGAACACTGAAGCTTTCTTT. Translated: CASSPWMNTEAFF.

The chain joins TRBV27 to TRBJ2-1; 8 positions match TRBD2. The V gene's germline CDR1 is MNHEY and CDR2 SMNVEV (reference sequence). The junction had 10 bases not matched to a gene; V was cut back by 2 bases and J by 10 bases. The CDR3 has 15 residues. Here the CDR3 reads CASSLVSGAPSEQFF. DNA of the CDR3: TGTGCCAGCAGTTTAGTTAGCGGGGCCCCATCGGAGCAGTTCTTC.

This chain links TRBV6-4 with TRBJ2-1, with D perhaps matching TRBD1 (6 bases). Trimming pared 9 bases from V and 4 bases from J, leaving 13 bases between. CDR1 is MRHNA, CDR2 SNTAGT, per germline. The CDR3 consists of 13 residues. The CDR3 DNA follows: TGTGCCAGTTCTCAGGGGAGATACAATGAGCAGTTCTTC. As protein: CASSQGRYNEQFF.

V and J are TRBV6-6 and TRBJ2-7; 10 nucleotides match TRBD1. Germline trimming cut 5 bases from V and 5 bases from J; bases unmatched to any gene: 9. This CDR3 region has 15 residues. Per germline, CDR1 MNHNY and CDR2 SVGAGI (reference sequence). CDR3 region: CASSETGTGVDEQYF. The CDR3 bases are TGTGCCAGCAGTGAGACCGGGACAGGGGTCGACGAGCAGTACTTC.

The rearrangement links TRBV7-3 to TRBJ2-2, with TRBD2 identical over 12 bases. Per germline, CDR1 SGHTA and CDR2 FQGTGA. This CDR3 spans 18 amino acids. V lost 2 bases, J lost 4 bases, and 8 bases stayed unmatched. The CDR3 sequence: CASSLVPTSGGPTGELFF. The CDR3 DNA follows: TGTGCCAGCAGCTTAGTTCCGACTAGCGGGGGACCCACCGGGGAGCTGTTTTTT. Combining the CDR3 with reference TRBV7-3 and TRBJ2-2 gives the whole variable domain GAGVSQTPSNKVTEKGKYVELRCDPISGHTALYWYRQSLGQGPEFLIYFQGTGAADDSGLPNDRFFAVRPEGSVSTLKIQRTERGDSAVYLCASSLVPTSGGPTGELFFGEGSRLTVL.

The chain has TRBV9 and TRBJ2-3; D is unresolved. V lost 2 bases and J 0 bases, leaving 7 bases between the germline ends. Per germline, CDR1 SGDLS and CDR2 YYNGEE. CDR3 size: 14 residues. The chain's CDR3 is CASSVSLSTDTQYF. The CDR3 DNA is TGTGCCAGCAGCGTCTCACTCAGCACAGATACGCAGTATTTT.

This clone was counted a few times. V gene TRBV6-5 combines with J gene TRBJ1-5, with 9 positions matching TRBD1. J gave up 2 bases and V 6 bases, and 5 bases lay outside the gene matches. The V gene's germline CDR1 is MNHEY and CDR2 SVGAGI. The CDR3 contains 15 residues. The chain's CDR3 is CASRRTGVGNQPQHF. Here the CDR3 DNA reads TGTGCCAGCAGACGGACAGGGGTTGGCAATCAGCCCCAGCATTTT.

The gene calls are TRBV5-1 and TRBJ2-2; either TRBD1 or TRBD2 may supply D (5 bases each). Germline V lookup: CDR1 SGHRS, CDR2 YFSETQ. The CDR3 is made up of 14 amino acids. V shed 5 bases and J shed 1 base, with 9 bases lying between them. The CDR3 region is CASRGAGNTGELFF. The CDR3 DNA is TGCGCCAGCAGAGGGGCGGGGAACACCGGGGAGCTGTTTTTT.

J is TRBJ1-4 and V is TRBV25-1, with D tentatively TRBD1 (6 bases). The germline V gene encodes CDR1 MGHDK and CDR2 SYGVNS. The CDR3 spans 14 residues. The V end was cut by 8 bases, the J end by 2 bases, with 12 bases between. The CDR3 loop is CASGGGGTNEKLFF. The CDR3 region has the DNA TGTGCCAGCGGGGGGGGCGGGACTAATGAAAAACTGTTTTTT. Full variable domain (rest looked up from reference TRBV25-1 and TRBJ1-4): EADIYQTPRYLVIGTGKKITLECSQTMGHDKMYWYQQDPGMELHLIHYSYGVNSTEKGDLSSESTVSRIRTEHFPLTLESARPSHTSQYLCASGGGGTNEKLFFGSGTQLSVL.

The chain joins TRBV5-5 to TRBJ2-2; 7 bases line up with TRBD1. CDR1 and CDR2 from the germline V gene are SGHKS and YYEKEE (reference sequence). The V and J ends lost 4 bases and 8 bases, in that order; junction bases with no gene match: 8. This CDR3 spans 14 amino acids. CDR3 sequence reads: CASSPTGPRGELFF. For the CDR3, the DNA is TGTGCCAGCAGCCCGACAGGGCCGAGGGGGGAGCTGTTTTTT.

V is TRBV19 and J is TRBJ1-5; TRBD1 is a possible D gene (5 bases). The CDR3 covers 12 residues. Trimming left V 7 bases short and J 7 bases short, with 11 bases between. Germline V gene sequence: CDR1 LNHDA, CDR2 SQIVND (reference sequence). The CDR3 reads CASTQYRQPQHF. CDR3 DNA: TGTGCCAGTACCCAATACAGGCAGCCCCAGCATTTT.

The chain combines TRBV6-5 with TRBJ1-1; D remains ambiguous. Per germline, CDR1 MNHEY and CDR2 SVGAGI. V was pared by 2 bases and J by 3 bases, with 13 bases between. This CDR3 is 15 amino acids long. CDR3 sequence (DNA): TGTGCCAGCAGTTACGGAGGAGGGTGGGACACTGAAGCTTTCTTT. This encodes CASSYGGGWDTEAFF.

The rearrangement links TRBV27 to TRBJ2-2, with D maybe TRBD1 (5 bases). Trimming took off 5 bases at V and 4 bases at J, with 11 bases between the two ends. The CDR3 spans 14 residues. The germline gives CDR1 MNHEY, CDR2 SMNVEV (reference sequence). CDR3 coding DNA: TGTGCCAGCAGTCTGGACCAGGGCACCGGGGAGCTGTTTTTT. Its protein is CASSLDQGTGELFF.

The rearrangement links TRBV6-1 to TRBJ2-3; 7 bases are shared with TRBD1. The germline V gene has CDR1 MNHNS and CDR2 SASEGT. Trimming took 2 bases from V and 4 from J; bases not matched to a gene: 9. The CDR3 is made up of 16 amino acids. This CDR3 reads CASSEKSLQGADTQYF. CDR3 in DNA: TGTGCCAGCAGTGAAAAGTCGCTCCAGGGGGCAGATACGCAGTATTTT.

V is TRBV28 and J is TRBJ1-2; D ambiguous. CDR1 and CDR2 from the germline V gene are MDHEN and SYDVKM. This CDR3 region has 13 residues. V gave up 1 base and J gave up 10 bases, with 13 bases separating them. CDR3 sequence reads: CASSLLALRAYTF. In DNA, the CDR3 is TGTGCCAGCAGTTTATTGGCCCTTCGAGCCTACACCTTC.